These T cell receptor beta chains were read from a single sample in a study of shared clonotypes between healthy human individuals. Clones were read by immunoSEQ multiplex PCR, and TCRdb kept only the in-frame ones, dropping some. The sample lists roughly 1 million clones; around 76% were seen once. Sample: memory CD4+ T cells sorted from blood. The receptor source for this set is a man younger than 35 in good health. CDR3s include the opening cysteine and the closing phenylalanine or tryptophan. Each record gives: clone size, J gene, D gene, CDR3 length, V gene, CDR3 protein, CDR3 DNA. The D gene is left open where the match is weak. Size tells how often a clone was seen (once, few, many) or the class of an expanded clone, and some rows leave it out.

.	TRBJ2-5	TRBD1	15	TRBV4-3	CASSHGTGGKETQYF	TGCGCCAGCAGCCATGGGACAGGGGGTAAAGAGACCCAGTACTTC
.	TRBJ1-5	TRBD1	18	TRBV30	CAWSAGTGGPYSNQPQHF	TGTGCCTGGAGCGCGGGGACAGGGGGTCCCTATAGCAATCAGCCCCAGCATTTT
.	TRBJ2-7	.	15	TRBV5-6	CASSIGDTFLYEQYF	TGTGCCAGCAGTATCGGGGACACCTTTTTATACGAGCAGTACTTC
.	TRBJ1-3	.	14	TRBV7-9	CASSWRGSGNTIYF	TGTGCCAGCAGCTGGAGGGGTTCTGGAAACACCATATATTTT
once	TRBJ2-3	TRBD2	17	TRBV13	CASSSTRGGRGADTQYF	TGTGCCAGCAGCAGTACTCGGGGGGGCCGGGGCGCAGATACGCAGTATTTT
.	TRBJ2-6	.	19	TRBV5-1	CASSLAANSQRWGANVLTF	TGCGCCAGCAGCTTGGCCGCCAACTCACAGCGGTGGGGGGCCAACGTCCTGACTTTC
.	TRBJ2-7	TRBD1	15	TRBV11-1	CASSLTGTGVYEQYF	TGTGCCAGCAGTTTGACCGGGACAGGCGTCTACGAGCAGTACTTC
.	TRBJ2-5	TRBD2	17	TRBV10-3	CAIRDVATSGARETQYF	TGTGCCATCCGGGATGTTGCAACTAGCGGGGCCCGGGAGACCCAGTACTTC
.	TRBJ2-1	TRBD2	17	TRBV4-2	CASSQLVGPGGHNEQFF	TGTGCCAGCAGCCAGTTGGTTGGGCCGGGAGGCCACAATGAGCAGTTCTTC
.	TRBJ2-7	.	15	TRBV4-3	CASSQGAHFSYEQYF	TGCGCCAGCAGCCAAGGAGCCCACTTCTCCTACGAGCAGTACTTC
once	TRBJ2-1	TRBD2	16	TRBV5-4	CASSGLAGTTYNEQFF	TGTGCCAGCAGCGGGTTAGCGGGAACAACATACAATGAGCAGTTCTTC
.	TRBJ2-5	.	15	TRBV5-1	CASSLGDLSQETQYF	TGCGCCAGCAGCTTAGGGGACTTAAGTCAAGAGACCCAGTACTTC
few	TRBJ2-7	TRBD2	17	TRBV7-2	CASSLFATGGSSYEQYF	TGTGCCAGCAGCTTATTCGCTACGGGGGGTTCCTCCTACGAGCAGTACTTC
.	TRBJ1-5	.	14	TRBV6-1	CASSGGDRLQPQHF	TGTGCCAGCAGTGGGGGTGACAGGCTTCAGCCCCAGCATTTT
.	TRBJ2-7	.	16	TRBV27	CASSLERRQGGSEQYF	TGTGCCAGCAGTTTAGAGAGGCGACAGGGAGGGAGCGAGCAGTACTTC
.	TRBJ2-1	.	12	TRBV19	CASSTGGNEQFF	TGTGCCAGTAGTACAGGGGGGAATGAGCAGTTCTTC
.	TRBJ1-1	.	13	TRBV7-8	CASRQGSNTEAFF	TGTGCCAGCAGACAGGGTTCGAACACTGAAGCTTTCTTT
once	TRBJ1-5	TRBD1	14	TRBV6-6	CASSYSTGAQPQHF	TGTGCCAGCAGTTACTCGACAGGGGCCCAGCCCCAGCATTTT
.	TRBJ2-7	TRBD1	14	TRBV6-6	CASRGTVPSYEQYF	TGTGCCAGCAGGGGGACAGTCCCCTCCTACGAGCAGTACTTC
once	TRBJ2-5	.	15	TRBV10-2	CASSGNAGPQETQYF	TGCGCCAGCAGTGGAAATGCAGGGCCCCAAGAGACCCAGTACTTC
.	TRBJ2-3	.	14	TRBV5-1	CASLRGPSTDTQYF	TGCGCCAGCTTGCGGGGGCCTAGCACAGATACGCAGTATTTT
few	TRBJ1-1	TRBD1	13	TRBV29-1	CSGETGAGTEAFF	TGCAGCGGGGAAACAGGGGCTGGGACTGAAGCTTTCTTT
.	TRBJ1-5	.	14	TRBV6-5	CASTSEGLRGPQHF	TGTGCCAGCACCTCGGAAGGCCTTCGTGGACCCCAGCATTTT
.	TRBJ1-3	TRBD1	14	TRBV9	CASSADRAGNTIYF	TGTGCCAGCAGCGCCGACAGGGCTGGAAACACCATATATTTT
.	TRBJ1-4	.	14	TRBV5-1	CASSSGRGAEKLFF	TGCGCCAGCAGCAGCGGACGGGGTGCTGAAAAACTGTTTTTT
.	TRBJ2-1	.	14	TRBV19	CASSIGQTYNEQFF	TGTGCCAGTAGTATAGGACAGACCTACAATGAGCAGTTCTTC
.	TRBJ2-7	TRBD2	15	TRBV5-1	CASSLMGGSSYEQYF	TGCGCCAGCAGCCTTATGGGGGGGAGCTCCTACGAGCAGTACTTC
.	TRBJ2-5	.	14	TRBV6-5	CASSLRGTQETQYF	TGTGCCAGCAGCCTGCGGGGGACACAGGAGACCCAGTACTTC
many	TRBJ2-3	.	13	TRBV5-1	CASGSGDTDTQYF	TGCGCCAGCGGGTCCGGGGACACAGATACGCAGTATTTT
many	TRBJ1-6	.	13	TRBV7-9	CASGRGINSPLHF	TGTGCCAGCGGCAGGGGAATAAATTCACCCCTCCACTTT
.	TRBJ1-2	.	14	TRBV28	CASSLARVVYGYTF	TGTGCCAGCAGTTTAGCCAGGGTTGTTTATGGCTACACCTTC
.	TRBJ2-7	.	12	TRBV7-6	CASSPSSYEQYF	TGTGCCAGCAGCCCAAGCTCCTACGAGCAGTACTTC
few	TRBJ1-1	.	10	TRBV29-1	CSYGNTEAFF	TGCTCGTATGGGAACACTGAAGCTTTCTTT
.	TRBJ2-3	TRBD2	16	TRBV19	CASSIAGLTSTDTQYF	TGTGCCAGTAGTATAGCGGGACTAACTAGCACAGATACGCAGTATTTT
.	TRBJ2-7	.	12	TRBV23-1	CARANRDYEQYF	TGCGCCAGGGCGAACAGGGACTACGAGCAGTACTTC
.	TRBJ2-5	TRBD1	16	TRBV29-1	CSAQTGALILQETQYF	TGCAGCGCCCAGACAGGGGCCCTAATCTTACAAGAGACCCAGTACTTC
.	TRBJ2-1	TRBD2	16	TRBV7-9	CASSRYTSGITNEQFF	TGTGCCAGCAGCCGCTACACTAGCGGGATAACCAATGAGCAGTTCTTC
few	TRBJ1-4	.	16	TRBV6-6	CASSYGNRATNEKLFF	TGTGCCAGCAGTTACGGAAACAGGGCAACTAATGAAAAACTGTTTTTT
few	TRBJ2-2	TRBD1	14	TRBV7-2	CASSLGQARGELFF	TGTGCCAGCAGCTTGGGACAGGCCCGAGGGGAGCTGTTTTTT
.	TRBJ1-1	TRBD1	15	TRBV2	CASSTGTGGRTEAFF	TGTGCCAGCAGCACCGGGACAGGGGGCCGAACTGAAGCTTTCTTT
.	TRBJ1-2	.	13	TRBV5-6	CASMVGGDHGYTF	TGTGCCAGCATGGTCGGCGGGGACCATGGCTACACCTTC
few	TRBJ2-7	.	14	TRBV7-3	CASSLMAASYEQYF	TGTGCCAGCAGCTTAATGGCAGCTTCCTACGAGCAGTACTTC
.	TRBJ1-4	.	14	TRBV11-2	CASSLGNLVEKLFF	TGTGCCAGCAGCTTAGGGAACTTGGTAGAAAAACTGTTTTTT
.	TRBJ1-2	TRBD1	15	TRBV12-5	CASGRPTTGAGGYTF	TGTGCTAGTGGTAGACCGACGACAGGGGCTGGCGGCTACACCTTC